Listed here are 26 T cell receptor beta chains from one sample, sequenced in a study of blood T cell repertoires in COVID-19. TCRdb keeps only in-frame clones here, not all; method: immunoSEQ multiplex PCR. Among approximately 260,000 clones listed, 70% to 90% were seen once. The sequenced sample was PBMCs or T cells enriched from blood (not recorded which). The receptors were gathered from a woman between 50 and 59 years old who had been exposed to COVID-19.

V usage is TRBV27 and J usage is TRBJ1-1; no reliable D call. The V end lost 5 bases, the J end lost 1 base, and 8 bases lay between the germline ends. The CDR3 has 13 amino acids. The V gene's germline CDR1 is MNHEY and CDR2 SMNVEV (reference sequence). CDR3 bases: TGTGCCAGCAGTCCCCCAGGGAACACTGAAGCTTTCTTT. Amino acids: CASSPPGNTEAFF.

The chain combines TRBV3-1 (or the pseudogene TRBV3-2) with TRBJ1-2; no definite D call. The CDR3 length is 14 residues. The germline gives CDR1 LGHDT, CDR2 YNNKEL (reference sequence). The germline V and J ends were trimmed by 4 bases and 5 bases, with 14 bases remaining between them. The CDR3 coding sequence is TGTGCCAGCAGCCCCTTCAAAGCTTCTTATGGCTACACCTTC. The encoded protein is CASSPFKASYGYTF.

V and J are TRBV4-2 and TRBJ1-4; unclear D gene. Germline CDR1 reads LGHNA; CDR2 reads YNFKEQ. The germline V and J ends were trimmed by 3 bases and 3 bases, with 11 bases remaining between them. The CDR3 totals 15 residues. The CDR3: CASSQITAANEKLFF. As DNA, the CDR3 is TGTGCCAGCAGCCAGATCACCGCGGCTAATGAAAAACTGTTTTTT.

The chain joins TRBV5-1 to TRBJ2-5, with D hard to call. Germline values: CDR1 SGHRS, CDR2 YFSETQ. The CDR3 has 15 residues. Trimming took off 0 bases at V and 0 bases at J, with 9 bases between the two ends. The CDR3 spells CASSLGALYQETQYF. CDR3 in DNA: TGCGCCAGCAGCTTGGGGGCTTTGTACCAAGAGACCCAGTACTTC. Full variable domain (missing parts from reference TRBV5-1 and TRBJ2-5): KAGVTQTPRYLIKTRGQQVTLSCSPISGHRSVSWYQQTPGQGLQFLFEYFSETQRNKGNFPGRFSGRQFSNSRSEMNVSTLELGDSALYLCASSLGALYQETQYFGPGTRLLVL.

The J gene is TRBJ2-3, the V gene TRBV29-1, with D maybe TRBD2 (6 bases). Germline lookup yields CDR1 SQVTM and CDR2 ANQGSEA. V shed 6 bases and J shed 9 bases, with 22 bases lying between them. CDR3 size: 14 residues. The CDR3: CSVARPGDSWTQYF. In DNA, the CDR3 is TGCAGCGTAGCCCGGCCGGGAGATTCCTGGACGCAGTATTTT.

This clone has more than one count but fewer than ten. The chain couples TRBV5-1 to TRBJ2-2; TRBD1 might be the D (6 bases). CDR1 SGHRS and CDR2 YFSETQ come from the germline V gene. The CDR3 totals 15 residues. Between the trimmed V and J ends, which lost 6 bases and 3 bases, there was a span of 15 bases. The CDR3 is CASKSGVSDTGELFF. The CDR3 nucleotides read TGCGCCAGCAAGTCAGGGGTATCAGACACCGGGGAGCTGTTTTTT.

The rearrangement links TRBV15 to TRBJ1-2; a possible D gene is TRBD1 (6 bases). Trimming removed 5 bases from V and 14 bases from J, with 18 bases in between. Germline V gene lookup returns CDR1 LNHNV and CDR2 YYDKDF (reference sequence). The CDR3 has 12 residues. CDR3: CATSVLQGPITF. CDR3 DNA: TGTGCCACCAGCGTCCTACAGGGTCCAATAACCTTC.

The chain carries TRBV28 and TRBJ1-2; D not resolved. Germline loops: CDR1 MDHEN, CDR2 SYDVKM. The V and J ends lost 7 bases and 8 bases respectively, with 17 bases between them. This CDR3 has 13 residues. The DNA of the CDR3 is TGTGCCAGCACGGAAGCGATAATGAGGGGCTACACCTTC. This sequence encodes CASTEAIMRGYTF.

This clone occurred once. CDR3 protein: CASSFSEGRTEAFF. Here the CDR3 DNA reads TGTGCCAGCAGCTTTAGTGAGGGGAGGACTGAAGCTTTCTTT. The gene calls are TRBV7-9 and TRBJ1-1; perhaps TRBD1 as D (5 bases). Trimming shortened V by 3 bases and J by 5 bases, and 13 bases separated the two germline ends. This CDR3 has 14 residues. The germline V gene encodes CDR1 SEHNR and CDR2 FQNEAQ (reference sequence). The complete variable domain, with remaining parts taken from reference TRBV7-9 and TRBJ1-1, reads DTGVSQNPRHKITKRGQNVTFRCDPISEHNRLYWYRQTLGQGPEFLTYFQNEAQLEKSRLLSDRFSAERPKGSFSTLEIQRTEQGDSAMYLCASSFSEGRTEAFFGQGTRLTVV.

This sequence joins TRBV19 and TRBJ2-5, with 14 bases matching TRBD2. Trimming took 4 bases from V and 5 from J; bases not matched to a gene: 6. Germline V gene sequence: CDR1 LNHDA, CDR2 SQIVND (reference sequence). The CDR3 totals 16 residues. The CDR3 nucleotides are TGTGCCAGTAGTAAGAGACTAGCGGGGGGGCCGGAGACCCAGTACTTC. It yields the protein CASSKRLAGGPETQYF.

The rearrangement joins TRBV19 to TRBJ1-2, with D perhaps TRBD1 (6 bases). The CDR3 has 14 residues. CDR1 LNHDA and CDR2 SQIVND come from the germline V gene (reference sequence). Trimming cost V 5 bases and J 3 bases, with 13 bases left between them. CDR3 loop: CASSARDKYYGYTF. CDR3 DNA sequence: TGTGCCAGTAGTGCTAGGGACAAATACTATGGCTACACCTTC. The complete variable domain, with remaining parts taken from reference TRBV19 and TRBJ1-2, reads DGGITQSPKYLFRKEGQNVTLSCEQNLNHDAMYWYRQDPGQGLRLIYYSQIVNDFQKGDIAEGYSVSREKKESFPLTVTSAQKNPTAFYLCASSARDKYYGYTFGSGTRLTVV.

This clone came up once. The gene calls are TRBV6-2 or TRBV6-3 and TRBJ2-1, with TRBD2 matching 7 bases. This CDR3 has 15 amino acids. CDR1 is MNHEY, CDR2 SVGEGT, per germline. V was clipped by 2 bases and J by 5 bases; unmatched bases: 6. The CDR3 nucleotides are TGTGCCAGCAGTTACGTCGGCGGGGGACACAATGAGCAGTTCTTC. Protein sequence: CASSYVGGGHNEQFF.

The chain couples TRBV2 to TRBJ2-7; TRBD2 matches at 12 bases. V shed 4 bases and J 2 bases; nucleotides not matched to a gene: 0. Germline CDR1 and CDR2: SNHLY and FYNNEI. The CDR3 length is 14 residues. Written as DNA, the CDR3 is TGTGCCAGCAGTGGGACTAGCGGGGCCTACGAGCAGTACTTC. This encodes CASSGTSGAYEQYF.

The genes are TRBV30 and TRBJ2-5, with a possible D match to TRBD2 (6 bases). Deletions cut 2 bases from V and 5 bases from J, with 15 bases between. This CDR3 region has 14 residues. Looked up from germline, CDR1 is GTSNPN and CDR2 is SVGIG (reference sequence). In DNA form, the CDR3 reads TGTGCCTGGAGTTTAGGTTGGGGGGTCGAGACCCAGTACTTC. Amino acid sequence: CAWSLGWGVETQYF.

The chain combines TRBV7-9 with TRBJ1-1; D is perhaps TRBD1 (5 bases). V was cut by 6 bases and J by 3 bases, with 8 bases left in between. Germline CDR1 and CDR2: SEHNR and FQNEAQ (reference sequence). The CDR3 is 12 amino acids. The CDR3: CASSQGYTEAFF. For the CDR3, the DNA is TGTGCCAGCAGTCAGGGTTACACTGAAGCTTTCTTT.

This sequence joins TRBV29-1 and TRBJ2-3, with D maybe TRBD2 (6 bases). The ends were cut back, 3 bases at V and 5 bases at J, with 12 bases in the middle. Per germline, CDR1 SQVTM and CDR2 ANQGSEA. The CDR3 is made up of 13 amino acids. In DNA, the CDR3 is TGCAGCGTTGACTTGGGGGGAGGAGATACGCAGTATTTT. Its translation is CSVDLGGGDTQYF.

V is TRBV3-1 (or the pseudogene TRBV3-2) and J is TRBJ1-6; 7 nucleotides align to TRBD1. This CDR3 has 16 amino acids. Germline assignment: CDR1 LGHDT and CDR2 YNNKEL (reference sequence). The junction had 9 bases not matched to a gene; V was cut back by 3 bases and J by 7 bases. The CDR3 loop is CASSHLAGQVNSPLHF. Here the CDR3 DNA reads TGTGCCAGCAGCCACCTTGCTGGACAGGTAAATTCACCCCTCCACTTT.

This clone showed up just once. V gene TRBV2 combines with J gene TRBJ2-5; D is perhaps TRBD1 (5 bases). This CDR3 contains 13 residues. CDR1 is SNHLY, CDR2 FYNNEI, per germline. Trimming cost V 4 bases and J 3 bases, with 9 bases left between them. CDR3 region: CASSGGREETQYF. CDR3 coding DNA: TGTGCCAGCAGTGGGGGCCGGGAAGAGACCCAGTACTTC.

This clone was recorded once. CDR3 sequence reads: CASSKGWGGTEAFF. In DNA form, the CDR3 reads TGTGCCAGTAGTAAAGGGTGGGGCGGCACTGAAGCTTTCTTT. The rearrangement links TRBV19 to TRBJ1-1, with D perhaps TRBD1 (5 bases). CDR1 and CDR2 (germline): LNHDA, SQIVND (reference sequence). Trimming shortened V by 4 bases and J by 4 bases, and 13 bases separated the two germline ends. The CDR3 is made up of 14 amino acids.

This clone was observed once. The J gene is TRBJ2-5, the V gene TRBV5-6; TRBD2 agrees at 9 bases. The CDR3 totals 18 residues. Looked up from germline, CDR1 is SGHDT and CDR2 is YYEEEE. V shed 0 bases, J shed 1 base, and the junction held 10 bases outside the gene matches. This chain's CDR3 is CASSLEGLAGGRQETQYF. The CDR3 nucleotides are TGTGCCAGCAGCTTGGAGGGTTTGGCGGGGGGGCGCCAAGAGACCCAGTACTTC.

This chain uses TRBV6-5 with TRBJ1-1, with D uncertain. The CDR3 has 13 amino acids. CDR1 is MNHEY and CDR2 is SVGAGI in the germline V gene. V lost 7 bases and J 5 bases, leaving 14 bases between the germline ends. The CDR3 DNA is TGTGCCAGCAACTTACCTGTTCGGACTGAAGCTTTCTTT. This encodes CASNLPVRTEAFF.

The DNA for the CDR3 is TGTGCTAGTGGTTCCTCGGGGTTCGAGCAGTTCTTC. It is translated as CASGSSGFEQFF. The genes are TRBV12-5 and TRBJ2-1, with a weak D call TRBD2 (5 bases). V dropped 4 bases and J dropped 10 bases, with 11 bases sitting between them. The CDR3 covers 12 residues. CDR1 is LGHNT, CDR2 FRNRAP, per germline. The entire variable domain, with the rest obtained from reference TRBV12-5 and TRBJ2-1, is as follows: DARVTQTPRHKVTEMGQEVTMRCQPILGHNTVFWYRQTMMQGLELLAYFRNRAPLDDSGMPKDRFSAEMPDATLATLKIQPSEPRDSAVYFCASGSSGFEQFFGPGTRLTVL.

The CDR3 DNA is TGTGCCAGCAGCTTGATTGGGGCCGGTACAGATACGCAGTATTTT. Amino acid sequence: CASSLIGAGTDTQYF. This chain connects TRBV5-4 to TRBJ2-3; the D gene is possibly TRBD1 (5 bases). The germline V gene encodes CDR1 SGHNT and CDR2 YYREEE (reference sequence). This CDR3 has 15 residues. V lost 1 base and J lost 3, with 12 bases in between.

The chain couples TRBV9 to TRBJ1-2; D remains ambiguous. V lost 2 bases and J lost 0, with 5 bases in between. CDR1 SGDLS and CDR2 YYNGEE come from the germline V gene. The CDR3 covers 13 residues. CDR3 residues: CASSVSANYGYTF. The CDR3 DNA follows: TGTGCCAGCAGCGTCAGCGCTAACTATGGCTACACCTTC.

Here the CDR3 DNA reads TGTGCCAGCAGCCCCCTCCGGGCGGGGGGGTACAATGAGCAGTTCTTC. Its translation: CASSPLRAGGYNEQFF. The V gene is TRBV11-2, the J gene TRBJ2-1; 9 bases are shared with TRBD2. This CDR3 region has 16 residues. The germline CDR1 and CDR2 sequences are SGHAT and FQNNGV. J was trimmed by 4 bases and V by 5 bases; bases with no gene match: 9.

The rearrangement uses TRBV5-1 and TRBJ2-2, with D perhaps matching TRBD1 (6 bases). Trimming took off 3 bases at V and 6 bases at J, with 18 bases between the two ends. The germline V gene has CDR1 SGHRS and CDR2 YFSETQ. The CDR3 consists of 16 residues. The CDR3 nucleotides are TGCGCCAGCAGCTCCGCCTTAACAGGGAGCGCCGGGGAGCTGTTTTTT. Amino acid sequence: CASSSALTGSAGELFF. The variable domain in full, completed from reference TRBV5-1 and TRBJ2-2, reads KAGVTQTPRYLIKTRGQQVTLSCSPISGHRSVSWYQQTPGQGLQFLFEYFSETQRNKGNFPGRFSGRQFSNSRSEMNVSTLELGDSALYLCASSSALTGSAGELFFGEGSRLTVL.